Following are 2 T cell receptor beta chains from one sample sequenced in a study of early T cells in non-severe SARS-CoV-2 infection. TCRdb re-derived calls from the 5' RACE reads in MiXCR, one entry per CDR3 protein. Of about 25,000 distinct CDR3 sequences listed, less than 7% are singletons. Sequencing was carried out using whole blood. The receptors were gathered from an adult who was a healthcare worker with PCR-confirmed SARS-CoV-2 infection or an uninfected control (not recorded which).

This clonotype was picked up many times. The chain is built from TRBV7-9 and TRBJ2-1, with D unclear. This CDR3 has 12 residues. V was trimmed by 3 bases and J by 7 bases, leaving 7 bases between them. Germline V gives CDR1 SEHNR, CDR2 FQNEAQ (reference sequence). The CDR3, as DNA: TGTGCCAGCAGCTTTCGGCCTAATGAGCAGTTCTTC. It yields the protein CASSFRPNEQFF. The full variable domain, with the rest looked up from reference TRBV7-9 and TRBJ2-1, is DTGVSQNPRHKITKRGQNVTFRCDPISEHNRLYWYRQTLGQGPEFLTYFQNEAQLEKSRLLSDRFSAERPKGSFSTLEIQRTEQGDSAMYLCASSFRPNEQFFGPGTRLTVL.

This clonotype ranks as medium-sized. V usage is TRBV3-1 and J usage is TRBJ2-3; 12 bases match TRBD2. The CDR3 is 15 residues long. Looked up from germline, CDR1 is LGHDT and CDR2 is YNNKEL (reference sequence). With V trimmed by 5 bases and J by 2 bases, 2 bases remained unmatched. CDR3 amino acids: CASSSSGGATDTQYF. CDR3 nucleotide sequence: TGTGCCAGCAGCTCTAGCGGGGGGGCCACAGATACGCAGTATTTT.